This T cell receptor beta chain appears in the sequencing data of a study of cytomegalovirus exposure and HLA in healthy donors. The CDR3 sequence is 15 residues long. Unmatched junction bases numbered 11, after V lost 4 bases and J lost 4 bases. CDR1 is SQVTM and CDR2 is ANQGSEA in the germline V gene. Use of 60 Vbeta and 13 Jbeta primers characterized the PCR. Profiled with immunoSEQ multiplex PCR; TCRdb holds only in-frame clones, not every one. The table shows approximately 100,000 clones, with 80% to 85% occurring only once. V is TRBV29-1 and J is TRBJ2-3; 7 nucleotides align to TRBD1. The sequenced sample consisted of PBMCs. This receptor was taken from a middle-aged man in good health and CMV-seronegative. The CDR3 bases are TGCAGCGTTGCCCTCTTAGGGACAGTACCAGATACGCAGTATTTT. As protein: CSVALLGTVPDTQYF.